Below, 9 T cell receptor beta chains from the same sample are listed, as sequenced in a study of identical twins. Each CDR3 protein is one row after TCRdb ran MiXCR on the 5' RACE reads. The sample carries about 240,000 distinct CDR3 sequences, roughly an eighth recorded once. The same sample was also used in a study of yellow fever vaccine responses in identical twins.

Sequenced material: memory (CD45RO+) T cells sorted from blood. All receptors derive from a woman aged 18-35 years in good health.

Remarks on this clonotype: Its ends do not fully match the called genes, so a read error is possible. The CDR3 DNA is TGCGCCAGCAGGGGCCAGTTAGTAGGTTTCTCCAACGAGCAGTACTTC. This sequence encodes CASRGQLVGFSNEQYF. J is TRBJ2-7 and V is TRBV10-2; D call uncertain. Germline CDR1 is WSHSY and CDR2 is SAAADI. This CDR3 has 16 residues.

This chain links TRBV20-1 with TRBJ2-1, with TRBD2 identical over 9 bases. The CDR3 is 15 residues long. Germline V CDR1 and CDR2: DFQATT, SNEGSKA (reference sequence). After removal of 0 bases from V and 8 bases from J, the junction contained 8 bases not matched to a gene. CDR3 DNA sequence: TGCAGTGCTAGAGATCAGGGGACTAGCCTCTATGAGCAGTTCTTC. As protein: CSARDQGTSLYEQFF.

CDR3 coding DNA: TGTGCCAGCAGCCTTCGTGAAGCTTTCTTT. Translated: CASSLREAFF. The chain carries TRBV11-2 and TRBJ1-1; D gene ambiguous. The CDR3 covers 10 residues. Germline V lookup: CDR1 SGHAT, CDR2 FQNNGV. The V gene lost 5 bases and the J gene lost 7 bases, with 5 bases spanning the gap. Drawing the rest from reference TRBV11-2 and TRBJ1-1, the complete variable domain is EAGVAQSPRYKIIEKRQSVAFWCNPISGHATLYWYQQILGQGPKLLIQFQNNGVVDDSQLPKDRFSAERLKGVDSTLKIQPAKLEDSAVYLCASSLREAFFGQGTRLTVV.

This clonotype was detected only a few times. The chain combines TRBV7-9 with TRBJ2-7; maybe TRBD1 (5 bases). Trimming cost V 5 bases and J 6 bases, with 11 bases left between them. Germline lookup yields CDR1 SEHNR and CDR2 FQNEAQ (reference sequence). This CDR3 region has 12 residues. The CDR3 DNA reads TGTGCCAGCAGCCGACAGTTAATCGAGCAGTACTTC. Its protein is CASSRQLIEQYF.

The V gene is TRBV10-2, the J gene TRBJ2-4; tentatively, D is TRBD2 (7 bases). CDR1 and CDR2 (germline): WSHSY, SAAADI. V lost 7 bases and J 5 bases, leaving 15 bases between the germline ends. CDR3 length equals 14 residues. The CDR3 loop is CASMRGGGQNIQYF. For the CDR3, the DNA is TGCGCCAGCATGAGGGGGGGAGGGCAAAACATTCAGTACTTC.

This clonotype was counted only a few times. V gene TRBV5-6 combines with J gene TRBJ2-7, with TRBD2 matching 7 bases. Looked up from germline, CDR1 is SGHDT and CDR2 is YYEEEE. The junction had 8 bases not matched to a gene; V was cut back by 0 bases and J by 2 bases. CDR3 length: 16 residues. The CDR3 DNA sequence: TGTGCCAGCAGCTTGGGGGGAGGGAGTATTGCCTACGAGCAGTACTTC. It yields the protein CASSLGGGSIAYEQYF.

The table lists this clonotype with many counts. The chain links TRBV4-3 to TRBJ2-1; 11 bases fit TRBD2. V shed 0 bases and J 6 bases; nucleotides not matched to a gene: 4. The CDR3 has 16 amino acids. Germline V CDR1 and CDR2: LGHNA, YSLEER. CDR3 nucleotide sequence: TGCGCCAGCAGCCAAGAAAGACTAGCGGGATCCAATGAGCAGTTCTTC. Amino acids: CASSQERLAGSNEQFF.

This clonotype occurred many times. The CDR3 nucleotides read TGTGCCAGCAGCACGACAGTTAACACTGAAGCTTTCTTT. Translated: CASSTTVNTEAFF. The V call is TRBV7-2, the J call TRBJ1-1; possibly TRBD1 for D (5 bases). V gave up 5 bases and J gave up 2 bases, with 9 bases separating them. The CDR3 spans 13 residues. The germline V gene encodes CDR1 SGHTA and CDR2 FQGNSA.

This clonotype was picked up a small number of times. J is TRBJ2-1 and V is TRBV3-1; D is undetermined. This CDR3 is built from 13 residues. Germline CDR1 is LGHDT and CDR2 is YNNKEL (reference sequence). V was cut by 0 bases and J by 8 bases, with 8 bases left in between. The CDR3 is CASSQERAYEQFF. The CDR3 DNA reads TGTGCCAGCAGCCAAGAACGTGCTTATGAGCAGTTCTTC.